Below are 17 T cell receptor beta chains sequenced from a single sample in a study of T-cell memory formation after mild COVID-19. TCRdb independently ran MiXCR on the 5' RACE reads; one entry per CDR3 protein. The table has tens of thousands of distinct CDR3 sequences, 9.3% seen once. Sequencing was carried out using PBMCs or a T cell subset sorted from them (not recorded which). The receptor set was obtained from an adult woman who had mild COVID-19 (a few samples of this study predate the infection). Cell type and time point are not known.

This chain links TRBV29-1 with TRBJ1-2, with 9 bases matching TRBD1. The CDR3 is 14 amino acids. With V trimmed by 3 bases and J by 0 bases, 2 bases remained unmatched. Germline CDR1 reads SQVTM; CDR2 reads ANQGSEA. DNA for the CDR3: TGCAGCGTTGAGGGGACAGGGTCTAACTATGGCTACACCTTC. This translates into CSVEGTGSNYGYTF. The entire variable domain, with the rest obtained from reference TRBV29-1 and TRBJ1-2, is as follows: SAVISQKPSRDICQRGTSLTIQCQVDSQVTMMFWYRQQPGQSLTLIATANQGSEATYESGFVIDKFPISRPNLTFSTLTVSNMSPEDSSIYLCSVEGTGSNYGYTFGSGTRLTVV.

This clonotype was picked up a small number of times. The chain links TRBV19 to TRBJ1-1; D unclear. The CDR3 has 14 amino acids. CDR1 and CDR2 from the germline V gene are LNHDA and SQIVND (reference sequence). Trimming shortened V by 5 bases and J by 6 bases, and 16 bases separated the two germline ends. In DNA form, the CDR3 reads TGTGCCAGTAGTTCGGGGTTTACGAGGGCTGAAGCTTTCTTT. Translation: CASSSGFTRAEAFF.

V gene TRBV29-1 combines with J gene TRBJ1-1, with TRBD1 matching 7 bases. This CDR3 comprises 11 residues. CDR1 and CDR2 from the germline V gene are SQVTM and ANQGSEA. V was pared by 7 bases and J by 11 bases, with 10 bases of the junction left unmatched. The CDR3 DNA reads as TGCAGCGGACGAATTACAGGGGCCGCTTTCTTT. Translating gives CSGRITGAAFF.

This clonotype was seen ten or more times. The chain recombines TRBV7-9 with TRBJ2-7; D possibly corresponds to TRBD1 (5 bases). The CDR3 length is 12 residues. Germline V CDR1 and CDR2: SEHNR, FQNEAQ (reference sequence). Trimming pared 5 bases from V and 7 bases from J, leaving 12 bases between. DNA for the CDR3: TGTGCCAGCAGCCCGACCCCAGGGGAGCAGTACTTC. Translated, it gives CASSPTPGEQYF.

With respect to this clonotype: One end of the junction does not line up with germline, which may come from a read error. CDR3 loop: CASSSEQGYTEASF. The CDR3 nucleotides are TGTGCCAGCAGCTCTGAACAGGGATACACTGAAGCTTCCTTT. The chain carries TRBV5-6 and TRBJ1-1; the D gene is possibly TRBD1 (6 bases). Germline CDR1 SGHDT, CDR2 YYEEEE. The CDR3 covers 14 residues.

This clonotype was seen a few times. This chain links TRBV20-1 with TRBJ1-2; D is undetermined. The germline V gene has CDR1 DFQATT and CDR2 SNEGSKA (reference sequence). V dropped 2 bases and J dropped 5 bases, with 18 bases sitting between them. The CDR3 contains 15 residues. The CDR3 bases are TGCAGTGCTAGATCGGCAGAGCCCGGAGAATATGGCTACACCTTC. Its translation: CSARSAEPGEYGYTF.

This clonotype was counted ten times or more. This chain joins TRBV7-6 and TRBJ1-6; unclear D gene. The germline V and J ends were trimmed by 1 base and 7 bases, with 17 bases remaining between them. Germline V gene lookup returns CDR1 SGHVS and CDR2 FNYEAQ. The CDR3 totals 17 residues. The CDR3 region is CASSLVEGVLENSPLHF. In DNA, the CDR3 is TGTGCCAGCAGCTTAGTGGAGGGAGTGCTTGAGAATTCACCCCTCCACTTT. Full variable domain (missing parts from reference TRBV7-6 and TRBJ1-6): GAGVSQSPRYKVTKRGQDVALRCDPISGHVSLYWYRQALGQGPEFLTYFNYEAQQDKSGLPNDRFSAERPEGSISTLTIQRTEQRDSAMYRCASSLVEGVLENSPLHFGNGTRLTVT.

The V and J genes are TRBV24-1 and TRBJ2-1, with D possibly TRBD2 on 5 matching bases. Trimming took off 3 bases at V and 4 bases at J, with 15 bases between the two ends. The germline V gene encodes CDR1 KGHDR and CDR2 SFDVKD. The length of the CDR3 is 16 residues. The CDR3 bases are TGTGCCACCAGTGATCCCTCCCGGACTCCTTACAATGAGCAGTTCTTC. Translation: CATSDPSRTPYNEQFF.

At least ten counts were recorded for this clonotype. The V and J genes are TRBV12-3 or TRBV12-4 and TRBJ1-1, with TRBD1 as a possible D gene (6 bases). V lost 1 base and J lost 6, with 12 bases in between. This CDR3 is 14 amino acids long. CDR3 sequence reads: CASSLGGGKAEAFF. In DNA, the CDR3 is TGTGCCAGCAGTTTAGGCGGGGGCAAGGCTGAAGCTTTCTTT.

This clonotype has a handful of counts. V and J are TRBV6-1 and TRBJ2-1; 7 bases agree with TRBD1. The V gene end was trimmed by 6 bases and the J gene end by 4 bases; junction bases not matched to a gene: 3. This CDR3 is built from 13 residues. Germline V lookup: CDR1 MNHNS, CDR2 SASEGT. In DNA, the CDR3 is TGTGCCAGCAGGTGGGGACAGTACAATGAGCAGTTCTTC. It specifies CASRWGQYNEQFF.

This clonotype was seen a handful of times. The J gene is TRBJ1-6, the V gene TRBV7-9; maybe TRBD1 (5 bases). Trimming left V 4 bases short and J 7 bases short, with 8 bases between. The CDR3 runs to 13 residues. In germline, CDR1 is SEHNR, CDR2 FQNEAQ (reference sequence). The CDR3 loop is CASSSAGNSPLHF. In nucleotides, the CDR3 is TGTGCCAGCAGCTCGGCAGGGAATTCACCCCTCCACTTT. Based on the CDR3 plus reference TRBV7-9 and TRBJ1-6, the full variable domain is DTGVSQNPRHKITKRGQNVTFRCDPISEHNRLYWYRQTLGQGPEFLTYFQNEAQLEKSRLLSDRFSAERPKGSFSTLEIQRTEQGDSAMYLCASSSAGNSPLHFGNGTRLTVT.

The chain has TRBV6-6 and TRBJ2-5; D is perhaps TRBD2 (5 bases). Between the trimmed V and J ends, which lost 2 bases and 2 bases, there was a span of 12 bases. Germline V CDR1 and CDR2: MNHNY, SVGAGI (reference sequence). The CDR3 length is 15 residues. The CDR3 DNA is TGTGCCAGCAGTTACCTCCGGACTGTACAAGAGACCCAGTACTTC. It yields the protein CASSYLRTVQETQYF.

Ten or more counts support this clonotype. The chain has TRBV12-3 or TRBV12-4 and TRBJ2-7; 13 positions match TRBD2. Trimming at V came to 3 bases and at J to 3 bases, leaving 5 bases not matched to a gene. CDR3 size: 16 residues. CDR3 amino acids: CASSFKGTSGIYEQYF. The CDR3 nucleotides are TGTGCCAGCAGTTTTAAAGGGACTAGCGGGATCTACGAGCAGTACTTC.

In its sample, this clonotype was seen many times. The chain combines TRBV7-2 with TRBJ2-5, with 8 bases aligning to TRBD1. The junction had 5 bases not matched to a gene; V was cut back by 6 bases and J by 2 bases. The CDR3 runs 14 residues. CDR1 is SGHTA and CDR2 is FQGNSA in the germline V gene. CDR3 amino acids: CASRRTGRQETQYF. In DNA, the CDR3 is TGTGCCAGCAGGCGGACAGGGCGTCAAGAGACCCAGTACTTC.

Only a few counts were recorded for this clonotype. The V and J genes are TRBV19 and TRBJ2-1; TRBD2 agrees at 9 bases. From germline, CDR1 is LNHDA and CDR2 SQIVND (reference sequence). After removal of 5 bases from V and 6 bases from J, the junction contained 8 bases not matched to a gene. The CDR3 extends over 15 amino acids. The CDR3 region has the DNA TGTGCCAGTAGTGCATCGGGACTAGCCTTCAATGAGCAGTTCTTC. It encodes CASSASGLAFNEQFF. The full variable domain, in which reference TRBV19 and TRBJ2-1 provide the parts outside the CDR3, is DGGITQSPKYLFRKEGQNVTLSCEQNLNHDAMYWYRQDPGQGLRLIYYSQIVNDFQKGDIAEGYSVSREKKESFPLTVTSAQKNPTAFYLCASSASGLAFNEQFFGPGTRLTVL.

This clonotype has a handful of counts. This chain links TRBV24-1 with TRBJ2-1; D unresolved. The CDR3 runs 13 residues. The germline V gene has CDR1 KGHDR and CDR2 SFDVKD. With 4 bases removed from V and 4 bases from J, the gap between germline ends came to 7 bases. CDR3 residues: CATSEKSYNEQFF. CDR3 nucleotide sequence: TGTGCCACCAGTGAAAAATCATACAATGAGCAGTTCTTC.

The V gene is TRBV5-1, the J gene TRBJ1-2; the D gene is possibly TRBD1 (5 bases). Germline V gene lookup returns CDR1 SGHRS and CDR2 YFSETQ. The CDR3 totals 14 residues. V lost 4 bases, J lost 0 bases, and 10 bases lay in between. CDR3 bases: TGCGCCAGCAGCCCATACAGGACTAACTATGGCTACACCTTC. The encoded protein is CASSPYRTNYGYTF.